Shown below are 12 T cell receptor beta chains from a single sample sequenced in a study of control samples from healthy donors and cancer patients. Libraries were prepared by immunoSEQ multiplex PCR; TCRdb keeps only in-frame clonotypes and omits some of them. In the table there are about 140,000 clones, approximately 94% of which are singletons. What was sequenced was blood. Receptors originate from a man aged 40-49 years in good health.

This clone has a handful of counts. The chain carries TRBV19 and TRBJ2-2; D might be TRBD2 (6 bases). The CDR3 runs to 15 residues. The V end lost 1 base, the J end lost 4 bases, and 10 bases lay between the germline ends. The germline CDR1 and CDR2 sequences are LNHDA and SQIVND (reference sequence). The CDR3 loop is CASSIVGGVTGELFF. DNA for the CDR3: TGTGCCAGTAGTATAGTTGGAGGGGTCACCGGGGAGCTGTTTTTT. The full variable domain, in which reference TRBV19 and TRBJ2-2 provide the parts outside the CDR3, is DGGITQSPKYLFRKEGQNVTLSCEQNLNHDAMYWYRQDPGQGLRLIYYSQIVNDFQKGDIAEGYSVSREKKESFPLTVTSAQKNPTAFYLCASSIVGGVTGELFFGEGSRLTVL.

The rearrangement joins TRBV6-5 to TRBJ2-2; D is perhaps TRBD1 (5 bases). The ends were cut back, 8 bases at V and 5 bases at J, with 12 bases in the middle. This CDR3 comprises 13 residues. Germline V gene sequence: CDR1 MNHEY, CDR2 SVGAGI. This CDR3 reads CASQQGRTGELFF. The CDR3 DNA is TGTGCCAGCCAGCAGGGAAGAACCGGGGAGCTGTTTTTT.

The chain has TRBV9 and TRBJ2-3; TRBD2 aligns across 10 bases. This CDR3 spans 16 amino acids. J was trimmed by 9 bases and V by 0 bases; bases with no gene match: 10. Germline CDR1 reads SGDLS; CDR2 reads YYNGEE. Here the CDR3 reads CASSVASGGALGTQYF. In DNA form, the CDR3 reads TGTGCCAGCAGCGTAGCCAGCGGGGGGGCCCTGGGGACGCAGTATTTT.

The chain has TRBV5-5 and TRBJ1-6; D is unclear. The germline CDR1 and CDR2 sequences are SGHKS and YYEKEE (reference sequence). CDR3 length: 18 residues. Deletions cut 0 bases from V and 4 bases from J, with 17 bases between. CDR3 in DNA: TGTGCCAGCAGCTTGGCAGGACCCAGTTTGGGATATAATTCACCCCTCCACTTT. Translation: CASSLAGPSLGYNSPLHF.

The chain joins TRBV4-1 to TRBJ1-6; D is undetermined. CDR3 length equals 13 residues. Trimming pared 1 base from V and 8 bases from J, leaving 6 bases between. Germline CDR1 and CDR2: MGHRA and YSYEKL. The CDR3 loop is CASSQVVDSPLHF. The CDR3 DNA follows: TGCGCCAGCAGCCAAGTGGTAGATTCACCCCTCCACTTT.

The chain combines TRBV10-2 with TRBJ1-2, with D uncertain. The ends were cut back, 2 bases at V and 4 bases at J, with 5 bases in the middle. Per the germline V gene, CDR1 is WSHSY and CDR2 is SAAADI. This CDR3 is 12 amino acids long. The CDR3, as DNA: TGCGCCAGCAGTGAGGGACTCTATGGCTACACCTTC. It is translated as CASSEGLYGYTF.

V and J are TRBV28 and TRBJ2-1, with TRBD1 matching over 7 bases. Trimming at V came to 3 bases and at J to 3 bases, leaving 14 bases not matched to a gene. The germline V gene has CDR1 MDHEN and CDR2 SYDVKM. The CDR3 consists of 18 residues. CDR3 in DNA: TGTGCCAGCAGTTTTCCTCCGGTTCGTCAGGGGGACTACAATGAGCAGTTCTTC. It encodes CASSFPPVRQGDYNEQFF.

V is TRBV11-2 and J is TRBJ2-2; D remains ambiguous. V gave up 0 bases and J gave up 5 bases, with 10 bases separating them. Per germline, CDR1 SGHAT and CDR2 FQNNGV. The CDR3 covers 15 residues. CDR3 sequence: CASSLDLERTGELFF. The CDR3 DNA reads TGTGCCAGCAGCTTAGATCTAGAACGGACCGGGGAGCTGTTTTTT.

This chain uses TRBV5-4 with TRBJ2-7, with 9 positions matching TRBD1. Germline values: CDR1 SGHNT, CDR2 YYREEE (reference sequence). There are 15 residues in the CDR3. V lost 8 bases to trimming and J lost 3 bases; unmatched junction nucleotides: 12. DNA of the CDR3: TGTGCCAGTAGGACAGGGGTCGAGACTTACTACGAGCAGTACTTC. It codes for CASRTGVETYYEQYF.

CDR3 nucleotides: TGTGCCAGCAGTCCACGTGGCGGGTACGAGCAGTACTTC. As protein: CASSPRGGYEQYF. The chain links TRBV7-2 to TRBJ2-7, with a tentative D call TRBD2 (5 bases). This CDR3 has 13 residues. V was cut by 6 bases and J by 4 bases, with 13 bases left in between. The germline CDR1 and CDR2 sequences are SGHTA and FQGNSA.

The table lists this clone with a few counts. The rearrangement uses TRBV7-9 and TRBJ2-7, with 7 bases lining up with TRBD1. The V gene's germline CDR1 is SEHNR and CDR2 FQNEAQ (reference sequence). This CDR3 comprises 15 residues. J gave up 6 bases and V 1 base, and 9 bases lay outside the gene matches. CDR3 sequence: CASSLGQGTIPEQYF. DNA of the CDR3: TGTGCCAGCAGCTTAGGACAGGGAACTATCCCCGAGCAGTACTTC.

The chain employs TRBV9 and TRBJ1-2; 7 positions agree with TRBD1. J gave up 2 bases and V 0 bases, and 16 bases lay outside the gene matches. The CDR3 is 19 residues long. Germline V gene sequence: CDR1 SGDLS, CDR2 YYNGEE. The CDR3 is CASSVDLTPGPGQNYGYTF. CDR3 coding DNA: TGTGCCAGCAGCGTAGACCTAACCCCCGGACCGGGACAGAACTATGGCTACACCTTC.